The 3 T cell receptor beta chains given below trace back to one sample, sequenced in a study. TCRdb recomputed calls from the RT-PCR reads with MiXCR, one row per CDR3 protein. The sample has fewer than 800,000 distinct CDR3 sequences, 12% to 15% seen once. Sequencing was done on a sample of memory CD4+ T cells from blood. Receptor source: a female donor in good health, serving as a healthy control.

In its sample, this clonotype was seen a few times. CDR3 in amino acids: CASSRGGTYNSPLHF. The DNA of the CDR3 is TGTGCCAGCAGCAGAGGCGGTACCTATAATTCACCCCTCCACTTT. The J gene is TRBJ1-6, the V gene TRBV7-2; no clear D gene. CDR1 and CDR2 (germline): SGHTA, FQGNSA. This CDR3 is built from 15 residues. V was cut by 5 bases and J by 2 bases, with 10 bases left in between.

Many counts were recorded for this clonotype. The chain combines TRBV5-5 with TRBJ2-5, with 13 positions matching TRBD2. Germline V lookup: CDR1 SGHKS, CDR2 YYEKEE (reference sequence). Germline trimming cut 4 bases from V and 0 bases from J; bases unmatched to any gene: 3. The CDR3 is 16 amino acids. CDR3 in amino acids: CASSTGTSGNQETQYF. For the CDR3, the DNA is TGTGCCAGCAGCACCGGGACTAGCGGGAACCAAGAGACCCAGTACTTC.

This clonotype was counted ten times or more. The J gene is TRBJ2-2, the V gene TRBV24-1; a possible D gene is TRBD1 (6 bases). The length of the CDR3 is 14 residues. Germline lookup yields CDR1 KGHDR and CDR2 SFDVKD. V lost 9 bases to trimming and J lost 3 bases, with 13 bases between them. CDR3 nucleotides: TGTGCCACCGCGCGGGCAGGGGACACCGGGGAGCTGTTTTTT. As protein: CATARAGDTGELFF.